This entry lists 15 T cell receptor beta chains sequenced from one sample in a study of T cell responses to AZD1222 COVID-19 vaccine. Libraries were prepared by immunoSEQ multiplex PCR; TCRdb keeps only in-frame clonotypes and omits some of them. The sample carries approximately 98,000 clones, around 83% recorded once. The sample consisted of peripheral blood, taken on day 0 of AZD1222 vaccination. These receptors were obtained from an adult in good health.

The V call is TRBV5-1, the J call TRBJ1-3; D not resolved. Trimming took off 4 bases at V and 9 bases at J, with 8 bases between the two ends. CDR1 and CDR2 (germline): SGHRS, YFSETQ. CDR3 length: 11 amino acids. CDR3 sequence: CASSEGSTIYF. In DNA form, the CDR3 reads TGCGCCAGCAGCGAAGGGAGCACCATATATTTT.

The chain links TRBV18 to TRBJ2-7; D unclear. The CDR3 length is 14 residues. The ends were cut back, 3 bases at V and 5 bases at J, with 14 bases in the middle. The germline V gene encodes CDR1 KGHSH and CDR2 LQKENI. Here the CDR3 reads CASSPPGPRDEQYF. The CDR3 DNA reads TGTGCCAGCTCACCCCCCGGGCCTCGGGACGAGCAGTACTTC.

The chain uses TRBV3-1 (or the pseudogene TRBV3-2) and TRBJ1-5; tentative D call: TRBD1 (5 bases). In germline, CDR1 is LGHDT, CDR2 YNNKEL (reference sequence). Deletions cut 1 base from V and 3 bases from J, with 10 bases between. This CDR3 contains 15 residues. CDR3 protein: CASSQVWGVNQPQHF. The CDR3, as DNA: TGTGCCAGCAGCCAAGTGTGGGGGGTCAATCAGCCCCAGCATTTT.

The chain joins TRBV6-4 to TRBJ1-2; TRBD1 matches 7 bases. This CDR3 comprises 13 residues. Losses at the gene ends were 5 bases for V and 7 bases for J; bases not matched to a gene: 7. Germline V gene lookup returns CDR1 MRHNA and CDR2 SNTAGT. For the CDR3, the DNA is TGTGCCAGCAGTACAGGGGCTACGGGTGGCTACACCTTC. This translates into CASSTGATGGYTF.

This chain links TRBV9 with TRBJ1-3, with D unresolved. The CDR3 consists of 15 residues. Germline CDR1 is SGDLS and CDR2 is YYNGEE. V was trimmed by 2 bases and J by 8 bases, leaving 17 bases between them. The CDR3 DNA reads TGTGCCAGCAGCGTTACTGGGCGGCAGTTAGACACCATATATTTT. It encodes CASSVTGRQLDTIYF.

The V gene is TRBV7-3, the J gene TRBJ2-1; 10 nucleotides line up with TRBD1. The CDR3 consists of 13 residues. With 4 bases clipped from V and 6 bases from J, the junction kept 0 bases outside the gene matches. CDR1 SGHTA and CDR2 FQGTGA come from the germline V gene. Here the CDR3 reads CASSWTGGNEQFF. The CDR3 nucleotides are TGTGCCAGCAGCTGGACAGGGGGCAATGAGCAGTTCTTC.

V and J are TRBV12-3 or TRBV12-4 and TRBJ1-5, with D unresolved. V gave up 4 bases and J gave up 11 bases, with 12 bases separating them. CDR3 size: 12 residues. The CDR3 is CASSSRAGAQHF. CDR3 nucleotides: TGTGCCAGCAGTTCCCGGGCCGGCGCCCAGCATTTT.

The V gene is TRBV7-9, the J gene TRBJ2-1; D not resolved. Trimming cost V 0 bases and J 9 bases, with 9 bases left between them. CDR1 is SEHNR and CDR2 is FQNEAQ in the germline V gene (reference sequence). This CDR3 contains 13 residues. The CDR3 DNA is TGTGCCAGCAGCTTAGCTGTGGTGGGTGAGCAGTTCTTC. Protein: CASSLAVVGEQFF.

In nucleotides, the CDR3 is TGTGCCAGCAGCCCAAGTCCAGGGCTCGACGAGCAGTACTTC. Protein sequence: CASSPSPGLDEQYF. The rearrangement links TRBV7-3 to TRBJ2-7, with D possibly matching TRBD1 (5 bases). CDR3 length equals 14 residues. Trimming took 5 bases from V and 5 from J, leaving 16 bases between them. Germline V CDR1 and CDR2: SGHTA, FQGTGA.

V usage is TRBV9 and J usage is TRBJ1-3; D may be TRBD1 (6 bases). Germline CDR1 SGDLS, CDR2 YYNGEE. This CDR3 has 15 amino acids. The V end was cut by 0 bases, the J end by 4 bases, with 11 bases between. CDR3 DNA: TGTGCCAGCAGCGTAGGGCGGGACATAGGAAACACCATATATTTT. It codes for CASSVGRDIGNTIYF. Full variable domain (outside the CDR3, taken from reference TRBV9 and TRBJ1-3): DSGVTQTPKHLITATGQRVTLRCSPRSGDLSVYWYQQSLDQGLQFLIQYYNGEERAKGNILERFSAQQFPDLHSELNLSSLELGDSALYFCASSVGRDIGNTIYFGEGSWLTVV.

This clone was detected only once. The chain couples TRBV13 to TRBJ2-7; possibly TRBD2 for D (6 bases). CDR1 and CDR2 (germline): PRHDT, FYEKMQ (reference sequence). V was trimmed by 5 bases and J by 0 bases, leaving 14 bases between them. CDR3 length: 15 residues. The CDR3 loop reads CASSPFAGSSYEQYF. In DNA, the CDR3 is TGTGCCAGCAGCCCATTTGCGGGGTCCTCCTACGAGCAGTACTTC.

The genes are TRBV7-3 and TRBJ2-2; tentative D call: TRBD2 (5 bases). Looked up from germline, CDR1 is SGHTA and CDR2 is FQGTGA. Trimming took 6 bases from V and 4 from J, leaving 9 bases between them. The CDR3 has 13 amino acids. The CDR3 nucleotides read TGTGCCAGCAGTCACGGACTCACCGGGGAGCTGTTTTTT. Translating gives CASSHGLTGELFF.

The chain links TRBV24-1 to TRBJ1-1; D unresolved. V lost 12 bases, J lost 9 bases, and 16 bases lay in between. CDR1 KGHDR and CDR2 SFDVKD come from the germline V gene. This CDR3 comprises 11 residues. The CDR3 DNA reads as TGTGCCCCGAGTTACGGAAAAAAAGCTTTCTTT. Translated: CAPSYGKKAFF.

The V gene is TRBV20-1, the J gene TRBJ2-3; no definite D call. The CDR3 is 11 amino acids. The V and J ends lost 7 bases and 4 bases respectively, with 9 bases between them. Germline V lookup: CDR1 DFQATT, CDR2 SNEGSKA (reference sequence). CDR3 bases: TGCAGTGGGGAATCATCAGATACGCAGTATTTT. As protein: CSGESSDTQYF.

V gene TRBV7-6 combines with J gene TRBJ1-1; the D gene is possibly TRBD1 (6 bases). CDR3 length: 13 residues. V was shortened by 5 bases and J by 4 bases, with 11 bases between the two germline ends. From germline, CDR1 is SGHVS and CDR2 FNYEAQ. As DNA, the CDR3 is TGTGCCAGCAGCCTGGGGGCGAGCACTGAAGCTTTCTTT. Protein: CASSLGASTEAFF.